This TCR beta chain comes out of a study of T cell responses to AZD1222 COVID-19 vaccine. Study observations and caveats: Repertoire sampling was restricted to post-peak T cell response timepoints. Donors skewed white British and female; clonal diversity was possibly underestimated.

The V gene lost 5 bases and the J gene lost 4 bases, with 11 bases spanning the gap. From germline, CDR1 is MDHEN and CDR2 SYDVKM. There are 13 residues in the CDR3. With respect to this clone: No antigen is known for it.

The assay was immunoSEQ multiplex PCR, and TCRdb's table has in-frame clones only and misses some. The table has nearly 110,000 clones, 70% to 90% seen once. The clonotype comes from an adult in good health. The genes are TRBV28 and TRBJ1-2; no clear D gene. The sequences come from peripheral blood, collected on day 0 of AZD1222 vaccination. The CDR3 sequence: CASSPDRLYGYTF. Here the CDR3 DNA reads TGTGCCAGCAGTCCGGACCGACTCTATGGCTACACCTTC.